The present T cell receptor beta chain was sequenced within a study of cytotoxic CD8 clonotypes in ibrutinib-treated CLL. Study-wide background: The response samples were taken once patients had been treated for a median of approximately 12 months, range 6 to 36.

Study-level points and caveats: Clonality increased with ibrutinib response but returned toward baseline at progression. Sampling schedules were unmatched across sustained-remission and progressing patients. At baseline, clonality was higher than in age-matched healthy donors and correlated with CD8+ counts.

This clone has only a few counts. The antigen is unknown. Some clones are missing from TCRdb's copy, which holds only in-frame ones; the method was immunoSEQ multiplex PCR. This table has 200,000 to 250,000 clones, 70% appearing once. V lost 3 bases to trimming and J lost 2 bases; unmatched junction nucleotides: 7. Germline V gene data show CDR1 as SGHDT and CDR2 as YYEEEE. The CDR3 runs 16 residues. J is TRBJ1-1 and V is TRBV5-6; 10 bases fit TRBD1. The source was PBMCs, collected after 12 months of ibrutinib treatment. The receptor comes from a human donor with chronic lymphocytic leukemia. Here the CDR3 reads CASSWSRQGANTEAFF. In DNA, the CDR3 is TGTGCCAGCAGCTGGAGTAGACAGGGGGCAAACACTGAAGCTTTCTTT.